The 19 T cell receptor beta chains below come from one sample, sequenced in a study of T-cell memory formation after mild COVID-19. TCRdb independently ran MiXCR on the 5' RACE reads; one entry per CDR3 protein. The sample has a few hundred thousand distinct CDR3 sequences, around 8% seen once. The sample consisted of PBMCs or a T cell subset sorted from them (not recorded which). The origin of the receptors is a man between 18 and 29 years old who had mild COVID-19 (a few samples of this study predate the infection). Cell type and time point are not known.

This clonotype has only a few counts. The chain couples TRBV7-2 to TRBJ2-3; D remains ambiguous. V lost 7 bases to trimming and J lost 6 bases, with 11 bases between them. Germline V CDR1 and CDR2: SGHTA, FQGNSA. The CDR3 covers 12 residues. This chain's CDR3 is CASKDFLDTQYF. CDR3 in DNA: TGTGCCAGCAAGGATTTTTTGGATACGCAGTATTTT.

At least ten counts were recorded for this clonotype. The chain joins TRBV5-1 to TRBJ2-7; D is undetermined. This CDR3 has 13 residues. The germline V and J ends were trimmed by 4 bases and 6 bases, with 14 bases remaining between them. Germline values: CDR1 SGHRS, CDR2 YFSETQ. Here the CDR3 reads CASSLTFYGEQYV. CDR3 bases: TGCGCCAGCAGCCTGACATTCTACGGCGAGCAGTACGTC.

This chain joins TRBV12-3 or TRBV12-4 and TRBJ2-3, with TRBD2 identical over 8 bases. CDR3 size: 15 residues. With 6 bases clipped from V and 7 bases from J, the junction kept 12 bases outside the gene matches. The CDR3 nucleotides are TGTGCCAGCAGCTCCTTGACGGGGGGGAAAAATACGCAGTATTTT. Its protein product is CASSSLTGGKNTQYF.

This clonotype appeared a few times. In DNA form, the CDR3 reads TGTGCCAGTAGCGCGGACTTTACGGCTTTCTTT. Translated: CASSADFTAFF. The chain links TRBV19 to TRBJ1-1; no reliable D call. V was clipped by 6 bases and J by 11 bases, with 13 bases between them. This CDR3 is 11 amino acids long. Germline V gene sequence: CDR1 LNHDA, CDR2 SQIVND (reference sequence).

The V and J genes are TRBV5-1 and TRBJ2-1, with D unclear. V was shortened by 7 bases and J by 2 bases, with 13 bases between the two germline ends. The length of the CDR3 is 14 residues. The germline V gene has CDR1 SGHRS and CDR2 YFSETQ. DNA for the CDR3: TGCGCCAGCTACCCCCGCCCAGCCTACAATGAGCAGTTCTTC. This codes for CASYPRPAYNEQFF.

This clonotype was detected a few times. This chain links TRBV7-9 with TRBJ1-5, with D uncertain. This CDR3 contains 13 residues. The V gene's germline CDR1 is SEHNR and CDR2 FQNEAQ (reference sequence). Trimming shortened V by 1 base and J by 6 bases, and 7 bases separated the two germline ends. The CDR3 here is CASSLGGGQPQHF. As DNA, the CDR3 is TGTGCCAGCAGCTTAGGGGGTGGTCAGCCCCAGCATTTT.

This clonotype was seen ten or more times. The gene calls are TRBV7-7 and TRBJ2-2; 8 bases align to TRBD2. This CDR3 contains 16 residues. V trimming: 4 bases; J trimming: 0 bases; junction bases outside the gene matches: 4. Germline loops: CDR1 SSHAT, CDR2 FNYEAQ (reference sequence). CDR3: CASSSGTRTNTGELFF. CDR3 DNA: TGTGCCAGCAGCTCCGGGACTAGAACGAACACCGGGGAGCTGTTTTTT.

The chain combines TRBV4-3 with TRBJ1-4, with D perhaps matching TRBD1 (5 bases). Germline lookup yields CDR1 LGHNA and CDR2 YSLEER. The CDR3 runs to 14 residues. Deletions cut 4 bases from V and 8 bases from J, with 14 bases between. The CDR3 sequence: CASSRARGGEKLFF. The CDR3, as DNA: TGCGCCAGCAGCCGAGCACGTGGGGGGGAAAAACTGTTTTTT.

The rearrangement links TRBV9 to TRBJ2-1, with D tentatively TRBD2 (5 bases). Trimming cost V 2 bases and J 8 bases, with 14 bases left between them. This CDR3 comprises 14 residues. Germline V lookup: CDR1 SGDLS, CDR2 YYNGEE. The CDR3 DNA follows: TGTGCCAGCAGCGTTGCCCCCCCGGGGTATGAGCAGTTCTTC. Its protein product is CASSVAPPGYEQFF. The full variable domain, its missing parts supplied by reference TRBV9 and TRBJ2-1, is DSGVTQTPKHLITATGQRVTLRCSPRSGDLSVYWYQQSLDQGLQFLIQYYNGEERAKGNILERFSAQQFPDLHSELNLSSLELGDSALYFCASSVAPPGYEQFFGPGTRLTVL.

The chain recombines TRBV29-1 with TRBJ1-5, with D unclear. This CDR3 is built from 13 residues. Germline-derived CDR1 and CDR2 are SQVTM and ANQGSEA. The V gene lost 6 bases and the J gene lost 0 bases, with 9 bases spanning the gap. In nucleotides, the CDR3 is TGCAGCGTGACCGATGATAGCAATCAGCCCCAGCATTTT. Amino acid sequence: CSVTDDSNQPQHF.

The table lists this clonotype with a few counts. The chain employs TRBV6-1 and TRBJ2-3; no clear D. The CDR3 is made up of 11 amino acids. V lost 4 bases and J 9 bases, leaving 8 bases between the germline ends. CDR1 and CDR2 from the germline V gene are MNHNS and SASEGT. As DNA, the CDR3 is TGTGCCAGCAGTGCAGAAACGACGCAGTATTTT. Amino acid sequence: CASSAETTQYF.

The V and J genes are TRBV7-2 and TRBJ1-2; the D gene is possibly TRBD1 (6 bases). The CDR3 length is 15 residues. V lost 0 bases to trimming and J lost 5 bases, with 13 bases between them. CDR1 SGHTA and CDR2 FQGNSA come from the germline V gene. CDR3 in amino acids: CASSLAGAGQYGYTF. DNA of the CDR3: TGTGCCAGCAGCTTAGCGGGGGCGGGGCAGTATGGCTACACCTTC.

The chain joins TRBV20-1 to TRBJ2-5; the D is unclear. The V end lost 1 base, the J end lost 1 base, and 10 bases lay between the germline ends. CDR1 DFQATT and CDR2 SNEGSKA come from the germline V gene (reference sequence). There are 14 residues in the CDR3. CDR3 sequence: CSARVHYLQETQYF. The CDR3 nucleotides are TGCAGTGCTAGAGTTCACTACCTCCAAGAGACCCAGTACTTC.

The chain combines TRBV5-1 with TRBJ2-3; tentatively, D is TRBD1 (5 bases). Germline-derived CDR1 and CDR2 are SGHRS and YFSETQ. V gave up 0 bases and J gave up 4 bases, with 9 bases separating them. This CDR3 comprises 14 residues. CDR3 DNA sequence: TGCGCCAGCAGCTTGGGACAGCCCGCAGATACGCAGTATTTT. This sequence encodes CASSLGQPADTQYF.

There are many counts of this clonotype. The rearrangement joins TRBV9 to TRBJ2-3; D not resolved. Germline V gives CDR1 SGDLS, CDR2 YYNGEE. The CDR3 is made up of 15 amino acids. V was cut by 0 bases and J by 0 bases, with 8 bases left in between. Here the CDR3 DNA reads TGTGCCAGCAGCGTAGATATCGTAAGCACAGATACGCAGTATTTT. This gives the protein CASSVDIVSTDTQYF.

In its sample, this clonotype was seen many times. The chain links TRBV20-1 to TRBJ2-5; D ambiguous. V was pared by 4 bases and J by 5 bases, with 5 bases between. The CDR3 spans 10 residues. Germline CDR1 DFQATT, CDR2 SNEGSKA (reference sequence). In DNA form, the CDR3 reads TGCAGTGCTACCTCGGAGACCCAGTACTTC. Its translation is CSATSETQYF.

This clonotype has at least ten counts. The chain carries TRBV5-1 and TRBJ2-5; 10 bases align to TRBD2. J gave up 2 bases and V 3 bases, and 4 bases lay outside the gene matches. Germline loops: CDR1 SGHRS, CDR2 YFSETQ. CDR3 length: 15 residues. The CDR3 is CASSWNSGGQETQYF. CDR3 DNA: TGCGCCAGCAGCTGGAATAGCGGGGGGCAAGAGACCCAGTACTTC.

This clonotype was seen repeatedly, ten times or more. The V call is TRBV5-1, the J call TRBJ2-7, with D perhaps matching TRBD1 or TRBD2 (5 bases each). This CDR3 contains 14 residues. The germline CDR1 and CDR2 sequences are SGHRS and YFSETQ. The ends were cut back, 6 bases at V and 4 bases at J, with 17 bases in the middle. CDR3: CASTPEGSHYEQYF. CDR3 nucleotides: TGCGCCAGCACCCCCGAGGGGTCGCATTACGAGCAGTACTTC.

The chain links TRBV11-2 to TRBJ1-1, with 7 bases fitting TRBD1. V dropped 8 bases and J dropped 0; count of bases not matched to a gene: 9. This CDR3 has 15 amino acids. Germline V gives CDR1 SGHAT, CDR2 FQNNGV. The CDR3 nucleotides are TGTGCCAGCCGCCAGGGGGTCAAGGTGAACACTGAAGCTTTCTTT. It encodes CASRQGVKVNTEAFF.